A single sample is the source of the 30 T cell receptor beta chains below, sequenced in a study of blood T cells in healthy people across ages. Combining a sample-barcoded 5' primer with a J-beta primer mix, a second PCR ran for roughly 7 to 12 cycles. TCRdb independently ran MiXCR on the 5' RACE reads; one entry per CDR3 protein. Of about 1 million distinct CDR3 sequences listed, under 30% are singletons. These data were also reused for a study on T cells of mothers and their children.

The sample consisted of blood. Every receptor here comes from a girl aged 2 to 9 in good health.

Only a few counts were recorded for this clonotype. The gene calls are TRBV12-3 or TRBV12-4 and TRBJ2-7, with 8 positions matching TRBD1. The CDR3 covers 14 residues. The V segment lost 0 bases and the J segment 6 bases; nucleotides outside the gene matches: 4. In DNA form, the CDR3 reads TGTGCCAGCAGTTTAGCCTGGACAGGGCTCGAGCAGTACTTC. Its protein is CASSLAWTGLEQYF.

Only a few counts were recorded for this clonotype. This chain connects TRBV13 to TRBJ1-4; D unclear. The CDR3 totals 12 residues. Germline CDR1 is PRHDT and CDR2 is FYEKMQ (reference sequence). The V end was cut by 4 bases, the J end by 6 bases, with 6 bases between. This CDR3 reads CASSSNDEKLFF. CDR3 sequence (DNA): TGTGCCAGCAGCTCAAATGATGAAAAACTGTTTTTT.

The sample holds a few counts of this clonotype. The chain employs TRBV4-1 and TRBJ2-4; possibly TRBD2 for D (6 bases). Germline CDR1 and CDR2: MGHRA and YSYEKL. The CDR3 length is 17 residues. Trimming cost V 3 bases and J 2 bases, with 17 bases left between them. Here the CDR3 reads CASSHGMRDVSKNIQYF. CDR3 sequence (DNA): TGCGCCAGCAGCCATGGCATGCGGGATGTGTCCAAAAACATTCAGTACTTC.

In nucleotides, the CDR3 is TGTGCCAGCAGCTTAGATCGATATACGCAGTATTTT. Protein sequence: CASSLDRYTQYF. This rearrangement joins TRBV11-3 to TRBJ2-3; no clear D. CDR3 length: 12 residues. From germline, CDR1 is SGHNT and CDR2 YENEEA. V shed 0 bases and J shed 7 bases, with 5 bases lying between them.

CDR3 in DNA: TGCGCCAGCAGCCGTTCGGCGGAAGAGACCCAGTACTTC. Amino acid sequence: CASSRSAEETQYF. The V gene is TRBV5-1, the J gene TRBJ2-5, with D hard to call. V was shortened by 4 bases and J by 3 bases, with 10 bases between the two germline ends. Germline CDR1 is SGHRS and CDR2 is YFSETQ. CDR3 length: 13 residues.

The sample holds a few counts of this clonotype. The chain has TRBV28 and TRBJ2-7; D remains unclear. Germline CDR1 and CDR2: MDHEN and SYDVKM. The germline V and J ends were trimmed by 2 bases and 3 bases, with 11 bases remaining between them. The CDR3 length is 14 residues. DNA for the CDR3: TGTGCCAGCAGTTTAGTGGCCAGATACTACGAGCAGTACTTC. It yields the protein CASSLVARYYEQYF.

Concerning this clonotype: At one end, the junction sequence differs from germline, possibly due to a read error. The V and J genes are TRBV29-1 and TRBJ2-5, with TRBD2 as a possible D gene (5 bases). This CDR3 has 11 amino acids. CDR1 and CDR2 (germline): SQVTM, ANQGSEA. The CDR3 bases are TGCAGCGTTGCTCAAACGGGGAAAAAGGACTTC. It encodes CSVAQTGKKDF. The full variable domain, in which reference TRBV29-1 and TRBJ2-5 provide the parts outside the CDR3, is SAVISQKPSRDICQRGTSLTIQCQVDSQVTMMFWYRQQPGQSLTLIATANQGSEATYESGFVIDKFPISRPNLTFSTLTVSNMSPEDSSIYLCSVAQTGKKDFGPGTRLLVL.

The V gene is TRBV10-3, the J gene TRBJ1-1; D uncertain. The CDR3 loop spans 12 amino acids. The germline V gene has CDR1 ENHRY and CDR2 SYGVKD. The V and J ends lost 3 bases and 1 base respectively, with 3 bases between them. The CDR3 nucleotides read TGTGCCATCAGTGACCGGAACACTGAAGCTTTCTTT. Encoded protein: CAISDRNTEAFF.

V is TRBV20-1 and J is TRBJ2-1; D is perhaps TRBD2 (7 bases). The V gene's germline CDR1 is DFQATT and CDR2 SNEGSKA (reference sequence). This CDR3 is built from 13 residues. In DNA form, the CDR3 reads TGCAGCGTCTCCCCGGGGGGCATAAATGAGCAGTTCTTC. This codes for CSVSPGGINEQFF.

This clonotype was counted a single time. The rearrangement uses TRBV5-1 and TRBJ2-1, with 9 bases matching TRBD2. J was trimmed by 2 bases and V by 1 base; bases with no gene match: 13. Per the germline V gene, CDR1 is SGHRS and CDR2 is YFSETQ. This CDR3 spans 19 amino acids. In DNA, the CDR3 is TGCGCCAGCAGCTTGTTATCGTCTGTGGCGGGGGGGACCTACAATGAGCAGTTCTTC. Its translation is CASSLLSSVAGGTYNEQFF.

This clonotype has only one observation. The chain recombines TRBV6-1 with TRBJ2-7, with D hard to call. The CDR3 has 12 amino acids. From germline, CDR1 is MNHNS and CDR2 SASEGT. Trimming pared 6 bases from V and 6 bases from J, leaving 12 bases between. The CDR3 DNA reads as TGTGCCAGCAGCGGTTTAGGTGCCGAGCAGTACTTC. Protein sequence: CASSGLGAEQYF.

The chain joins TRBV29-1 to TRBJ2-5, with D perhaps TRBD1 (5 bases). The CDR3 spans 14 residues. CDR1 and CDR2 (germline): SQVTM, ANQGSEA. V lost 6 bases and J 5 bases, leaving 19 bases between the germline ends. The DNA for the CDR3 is TGCAGCGTATTGGGCAGGGTGAGCATGGAGACCCAGTACTTC. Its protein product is CSVLGRVSMETQYF.

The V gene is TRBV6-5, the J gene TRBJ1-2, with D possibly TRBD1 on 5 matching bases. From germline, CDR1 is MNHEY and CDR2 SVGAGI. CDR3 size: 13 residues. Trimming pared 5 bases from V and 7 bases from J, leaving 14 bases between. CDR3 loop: CASSPGGLGGYTF. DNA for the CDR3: TGTGCCAGCAGTCCCGGGGGACTGGGTGGCTACACCTTC.

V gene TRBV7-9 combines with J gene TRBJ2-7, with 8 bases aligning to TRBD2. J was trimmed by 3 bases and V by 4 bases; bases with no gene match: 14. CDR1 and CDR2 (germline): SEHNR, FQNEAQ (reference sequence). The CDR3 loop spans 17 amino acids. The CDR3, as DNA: TGTGCCAGCAGCTCGACAGAAGCGGGAGTAATGATCTACGAGCAGTACTTC. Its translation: CASSSTEAGVMIYEQYF.

The CDR3 region is CSARVNDEQYF. The CDR3, as DNA: TGCAGTGCTAGAGTGAATGATGAGCAGTACTTC. The J gene is TRBJ2-7, the V gene TRBV20-1; D unresolved. Germline loops: CDR1 DFQATT, CDR2 SNEGSKA (reference sequence). The CDR3 contains 11 residues. The V end lost 1 base, the J end lost 7 bases, and 8 bases lay between the germline ends.

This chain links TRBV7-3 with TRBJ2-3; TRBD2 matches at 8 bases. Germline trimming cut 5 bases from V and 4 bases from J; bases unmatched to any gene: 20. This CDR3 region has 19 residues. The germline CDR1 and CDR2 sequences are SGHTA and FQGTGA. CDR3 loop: CASSSSNGVAGYEADTQYF. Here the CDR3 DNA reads TGTGCCAGCAGCAGTTCAAACGGGGTAGCGGGGTACGAGGCAGATACGCAGTATTTT.

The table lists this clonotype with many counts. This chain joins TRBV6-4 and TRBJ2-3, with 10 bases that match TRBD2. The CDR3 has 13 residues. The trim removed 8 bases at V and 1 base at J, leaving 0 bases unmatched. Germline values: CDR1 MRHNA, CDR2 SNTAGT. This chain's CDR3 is CASGTSGTDTQYF. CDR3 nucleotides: TGTGCCAGCGGGACTAGCGGCACAGATACGCAGTATTTT.

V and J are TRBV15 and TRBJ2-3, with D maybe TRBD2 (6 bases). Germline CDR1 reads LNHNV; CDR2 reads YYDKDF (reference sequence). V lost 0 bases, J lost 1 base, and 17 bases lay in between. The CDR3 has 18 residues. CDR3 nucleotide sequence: TGTGCCACCAGCAGAGATCGCACCTCCGGGACTCGCACAGATACGCAGTATTTT. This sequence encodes CATSRDRTSGTRTDTQYF.

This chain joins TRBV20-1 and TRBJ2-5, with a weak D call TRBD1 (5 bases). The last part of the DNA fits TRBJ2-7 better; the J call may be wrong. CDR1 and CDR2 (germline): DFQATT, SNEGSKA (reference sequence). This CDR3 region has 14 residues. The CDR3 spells CSATDRSSSYEQYF. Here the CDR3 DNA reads TGCAGTGCTACCGACAGATCTTCTTCCTACGAGCAGTACTTC.

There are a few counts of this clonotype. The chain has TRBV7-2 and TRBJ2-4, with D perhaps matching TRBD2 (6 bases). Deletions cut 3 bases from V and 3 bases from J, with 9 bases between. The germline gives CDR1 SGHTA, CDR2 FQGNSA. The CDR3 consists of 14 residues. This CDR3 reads CASSLDYGKNIQYF. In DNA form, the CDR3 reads TGTGCCAGCAGCTTGGACTATGGCAAAAACATTCAGTACTTC.

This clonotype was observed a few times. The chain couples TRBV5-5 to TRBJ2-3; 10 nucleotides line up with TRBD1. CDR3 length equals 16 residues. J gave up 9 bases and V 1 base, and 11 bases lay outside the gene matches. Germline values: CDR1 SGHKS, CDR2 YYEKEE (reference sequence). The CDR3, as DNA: TGTGCCAGCAGCTTGTATCCGGGACAGGGGATGGGAACGCAGTATTTT. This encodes CASSLYPGQGMGTQYF. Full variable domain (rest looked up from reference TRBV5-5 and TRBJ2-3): DAGVTQSPTHLIKTRGQQVTLRCSPISGHKSVSWYQQVLGQGPQFIFQYYEKEERGRGNFPDRFSARQFPNYSSELNVNALLLGDSALYLCASSLYPGQGMGTQYFGPGTRLTVL.

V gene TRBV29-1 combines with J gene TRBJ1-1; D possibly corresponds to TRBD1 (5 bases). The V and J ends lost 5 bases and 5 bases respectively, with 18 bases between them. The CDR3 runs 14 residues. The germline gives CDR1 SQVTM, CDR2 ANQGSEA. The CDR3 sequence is CSVNAPPRGTEAFF. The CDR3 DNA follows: TGCAGCGTTAATGCCCCCCCAAGGGGTACTGAAGCTTTCTTT.

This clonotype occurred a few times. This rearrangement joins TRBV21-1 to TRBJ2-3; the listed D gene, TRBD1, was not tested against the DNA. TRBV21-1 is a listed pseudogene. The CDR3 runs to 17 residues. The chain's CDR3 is CASRPNRTGGGTDTQYF. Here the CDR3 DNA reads TGTGCCAGCAGGCCCAATCGCACAGGGGGCGGCACAGATACGCAGTATTTT.

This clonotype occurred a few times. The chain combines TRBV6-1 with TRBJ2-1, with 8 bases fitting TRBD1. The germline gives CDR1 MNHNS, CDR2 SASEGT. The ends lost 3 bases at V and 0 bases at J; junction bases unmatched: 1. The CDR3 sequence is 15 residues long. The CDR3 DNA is TGTGCCAGCAGTGAGGACAGGGACTCCTACAATGAGCAGTTCTTC. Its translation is CASSEDRDSYNEQFF.

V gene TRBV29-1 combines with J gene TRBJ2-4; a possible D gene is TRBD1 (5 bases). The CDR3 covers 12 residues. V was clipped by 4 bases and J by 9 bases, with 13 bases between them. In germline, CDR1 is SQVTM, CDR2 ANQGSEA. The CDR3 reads CSVVSRDGIQYF. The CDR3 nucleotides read TGCAGCGTTGTATCCAGGGATGGCATTCAGTACTTC.

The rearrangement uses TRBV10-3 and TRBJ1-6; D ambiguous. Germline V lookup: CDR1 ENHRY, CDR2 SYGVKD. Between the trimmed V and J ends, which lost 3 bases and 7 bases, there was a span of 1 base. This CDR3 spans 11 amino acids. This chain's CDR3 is CAISDNSPLHF. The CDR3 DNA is TGTGCCATCAGTGACAATTCACCCCTCCACTTT.

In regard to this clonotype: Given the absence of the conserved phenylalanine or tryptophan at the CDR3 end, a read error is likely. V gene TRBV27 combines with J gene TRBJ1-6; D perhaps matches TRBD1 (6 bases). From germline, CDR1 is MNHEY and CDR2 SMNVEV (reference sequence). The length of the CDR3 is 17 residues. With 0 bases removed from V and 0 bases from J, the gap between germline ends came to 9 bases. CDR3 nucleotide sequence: TGTGCCAGCAGTTTATCTACCAGGGGCTCCTATAATTCACCCCTCCACCTT. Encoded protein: CASSLSTRGSYNSPLHL.

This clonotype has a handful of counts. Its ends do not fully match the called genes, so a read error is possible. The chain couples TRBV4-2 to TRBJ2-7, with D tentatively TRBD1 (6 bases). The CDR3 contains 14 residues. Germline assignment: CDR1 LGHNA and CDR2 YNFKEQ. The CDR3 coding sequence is TGTGCCAACAGCCATGATGACAGGTCCCACGAGCAGTACTTC. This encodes CANSHDDRSHEQYF.

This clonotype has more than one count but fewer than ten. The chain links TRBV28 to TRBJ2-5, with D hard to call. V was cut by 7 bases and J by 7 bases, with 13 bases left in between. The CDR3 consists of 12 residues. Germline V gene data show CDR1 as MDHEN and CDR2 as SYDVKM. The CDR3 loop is CASTGVSGTQYF. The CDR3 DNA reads TGTGCCAGCACGGGCGTAAGTGGGACCCAGTACTTC. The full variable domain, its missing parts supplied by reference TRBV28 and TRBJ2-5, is DVKVTQSSRYLVKRTGEKVFLECVQDMDHENMFWYRQDPGLGLRLIYFSYDVKMKEKGDIPEGYSVSREKKERFSLILESASTNQTSMYLCASTGVSGTQYFGPGTRLLVL.

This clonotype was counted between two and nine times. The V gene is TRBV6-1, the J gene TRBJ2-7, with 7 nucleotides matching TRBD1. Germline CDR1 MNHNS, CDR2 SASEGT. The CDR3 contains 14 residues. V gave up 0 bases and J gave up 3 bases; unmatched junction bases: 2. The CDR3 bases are TGTGCCAGCAGTGAAGCTGGACAGGACTACGAGCAGTACTTC. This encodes CASSEAGQDYEQYF.